The clone carrying this T cell receptor beta chain has a count of ten or more. Its antigen remains unidentified. MiXCR was run by TCRdb on the 5' RACE reads, yielding one entry per CDR3 protein. The sample lists tens of thousands of distinct CDR3 sequences, roughly 13% occurring once. This sample is drawn from a study of neurological immune-mediated disorders. This CDR3 comprises 15 residues. J was trimmed by 4 bases and V by 6 bases; bases with no gene match: 10. Study-wide points: The greatest TCR clonal expansion appeared in HTLV-1-associated myelopathy and the smallest, falling below healthy controls, in multiple sclerosis. Private repertoires in all groups were suggested, as expanded clones shared no CDR3 amino acid sequences across subjects.

As to time point: longitudinal time-point 3. The receptor's source is a male donor with HTLV-1-associated myelopathy (HAM/TSP). The specimen sequenced was PBMCs. This chain joins TRBV12-3 or TRBV12-4 and TRBJ1-2, with TRBD1 matching 8 bases. CDR3 region: CASSAPDRGTYGYTF. The CDR3 nucleotides read TGTGCCAGCAGCGCTCCCGACAGGGGAACCTATGGCTACACCTTC.